This T cell receptor beta chain emerged from a study of blood T cell repertoires in COVID-19. Trimming removed 0 bases at V and 2 bases at J, with 14 bases between. This CDR3 spans 17 amino acids. CDR1 KGHSH and CDR2 LQKENI come from the germline V gene. Measured with immunoSEQ multiplex PCR; TCRdb has only the in-frame clones, and not every one. The table shows roughly 250,000 clones, with around 88% occurring only once. This receptor was taken from a woman aged 40 to 49 with acute COVID-19. The V call is TRBV18, the J call TRBJ1-5; D perhaps matches TRBD1 (5 bases). The sample was PBMCs or T cells enriched from blood (not recorded which). CDR3 residues: CASSPPLPQGGNQPQHF. CDR3 coding DNA: TGTGCCAGCTCACCACCGCTCCCCCAGGGCGGCAATCAGCCCCAGCATTTT.